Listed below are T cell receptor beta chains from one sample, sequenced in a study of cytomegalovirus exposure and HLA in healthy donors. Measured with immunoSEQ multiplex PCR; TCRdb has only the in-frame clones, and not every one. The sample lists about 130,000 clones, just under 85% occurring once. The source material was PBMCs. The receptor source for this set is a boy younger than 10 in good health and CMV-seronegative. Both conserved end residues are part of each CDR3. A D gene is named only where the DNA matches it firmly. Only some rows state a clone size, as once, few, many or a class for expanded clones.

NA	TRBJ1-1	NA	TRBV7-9	CASSGEGWDSYSEAFF	TGTGCCAGCAGCGGAGAGGGGTGGGACTCGTATTCTGAAGCTTTCTTT
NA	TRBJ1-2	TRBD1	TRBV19	CASSMASTGANYGYTF	TGTGCCAGTAGTATGGCCTCGACAGGGGCTAACTATGGCTACACCTTC
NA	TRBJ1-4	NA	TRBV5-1	CASSPQAANEKLFF	TGCGCCAGCAGCCCGCAGGCTGCTAATGAAAAACTGTTTTTT
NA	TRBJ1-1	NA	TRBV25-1	CASTRREVGYTEAFF	TGTGCCAGCACCCGAAGGGAGGTGGGGTACACTGAAGCTTTCTTT
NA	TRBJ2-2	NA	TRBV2	CASRITDYVPNTGELFF	TGTGCCAGCAGGATAACTGACTATGTACCTAACACCGGGGAGCTGTTTTTT
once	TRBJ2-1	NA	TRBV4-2	CASSQVSQAGGDSYNEQFF	TGTGCCAGCAGCCAAGTTTCCCAAGCTGGAGGTGACTCCTACAATGAGCAGTTCTTC
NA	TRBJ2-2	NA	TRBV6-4	CASSDFSGGGELFF	TGTGCCAGCAGTGACTTTTCGGGTGGCGGGGAGCTGTTTTTT
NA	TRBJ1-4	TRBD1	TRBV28	CASTPDRTGEKLFF	TGTGCCAGCACCCCGGACAGGACGGGTGAAAAACTGTTTTTT
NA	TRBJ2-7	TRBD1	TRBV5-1	CASSPTSRQGFGDEQYF	TGCGCCAGCAGCCCCACGTCCCGACAGGGTTTTGGGGACGAGCAGTACTTC
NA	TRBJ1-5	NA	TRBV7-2	CASSLLEGRQPQHF	TGTGCCAGCAGCTTATTGGAGGGCCGTCAGCCCCAGCATTTT
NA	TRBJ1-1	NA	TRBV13	CASSSPREDRTEAFF	TGTGCCAGCAGCAGTCCCAGGGAGGATCGCACTGAAGCTTTCTTT
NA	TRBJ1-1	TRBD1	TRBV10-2	CASSESGTGDLEAFF	TGCGCCAGCAGTGAGTCCGGGACAGGGGACCTTGAAGCTTTCTTT
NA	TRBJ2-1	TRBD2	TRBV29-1	CSVLPFLTSGSRDEQFF	TGCAGCGTTCTCCCCTTCCTGACTAGCGGGAGCAGGGATGAGCAGTTCTTC
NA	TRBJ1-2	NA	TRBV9	CASSPRGEGWKGYTF	TGTGCCAGCAGCCCTAGAGGGGAGGGGTGGAAAGGCTACACCTTC
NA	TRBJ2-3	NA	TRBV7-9	CASSLGGTDTQYF	TGTGCCAGCAGCTTAGGAGGCACAGATACGCAGTATTTT
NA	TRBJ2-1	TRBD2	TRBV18	CASSGGGLAEPTLGNEQFF	TGTGCCAGCTCGGGCGGGGGACTAGCGGAGCCGACCCTTGGTAATGAGCAGTTCTTC
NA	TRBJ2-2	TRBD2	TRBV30	CAWTLKRGRNTGELFF	TGTGCCTGGACCCTCAAGCGGGGAAGGAACACCGGGGAGCTGTTTTTT
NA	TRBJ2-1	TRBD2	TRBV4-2	CASSQDLGTRAYNEQFF	TGTGCCAGCAGCCAAGATTTAGGGACTAGGGCCTACAATGAGCAGTTCTTC
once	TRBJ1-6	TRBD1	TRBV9	CANFPQGVRNSPLHF	TGTGCCAACTTCCCGCAGGGGGTCCGTAATTCACCCCTCCACTTT
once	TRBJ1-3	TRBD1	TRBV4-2	CASSQEKGQGPTIYF	TGTGCCAGCAGCCAAGAAAAGGGACAGGGCCCCACCATATATTTT
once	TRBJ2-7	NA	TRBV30	CAWSVQRGRYEQYF	TGTGCCTGGAGTGTACAACGGGGTAGGTACGAGCAGTACTTC
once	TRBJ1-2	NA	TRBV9	CASSVGAGDGYTF	TGTGCCAGCAGCGTAGGGGCAGGGGATGGCTACACCTTC
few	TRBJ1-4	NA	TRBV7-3	CASSFRATNEKLFF	TGTGCCAGCAGCTTCAGGGCAACTAATGAAAAACTGTTTTTT
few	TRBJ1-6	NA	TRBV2	CASSSWEVPNSPLHF	TGTGCCAGCAGTTCCTGGGAGGTCCCTAATTCACCCCTCCACTTT
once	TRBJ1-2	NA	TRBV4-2	CASSQEIEGYGYAF	TGTGCCAGCAGCCAAGAGATCGAGGGTTATGGCTACGCCTTC
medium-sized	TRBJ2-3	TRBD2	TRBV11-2	CASSSQHPAGGTDTQYF	TGTGCCAGCAGCTCCCAACACCCAGCGGGGGGCACAGATACGCAGTATTTT
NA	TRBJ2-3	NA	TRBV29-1	CSVSGGSGDTQYF	TGCAGCGTTTCCGGGGGATCGGGAGATACGCAGTATTTT
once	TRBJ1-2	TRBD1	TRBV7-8	CASSLSGQGASGYTF	TGTGCCAGCAGCTTATCTGGACAGGGGGCCTCTGGCTACACCTTC
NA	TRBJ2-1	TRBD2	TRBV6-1	CASSEGLAGKQFF	TGTGCCAGCAGTGAAGGCCTAGCGGGGAAGCAGTTCTTC
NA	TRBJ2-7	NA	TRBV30	CAWSGAPTYEQYF	TGTGCCTGGAGTGGGGCTCCTACCTACGAGCAGTACTTC
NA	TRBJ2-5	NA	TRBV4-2	CASSQDRGEGLTRETQYF	TGTGCCAGCAGCCAAGATAGGGGGGAGGGCCTAACGCGGGAGACCCAGTACTTC
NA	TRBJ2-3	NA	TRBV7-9	CANRGAEDTQYF	TGTGCCAATCGGGGGGCGGAGGATACGCAGTATTTT
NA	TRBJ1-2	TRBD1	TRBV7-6	CASSLALGQGASGYTF	TGTGCCAGCAGCTTAGCCCTGGGGCAGGGGGCATCTGGCTACACCTTC
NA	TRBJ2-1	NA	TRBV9	CASSKGGGLNEQFF	TGTGCCAGCAGCAAAGGGGGGGGGTTGAATGAGCAGTTCTTC
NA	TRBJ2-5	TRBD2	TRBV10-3	CAISGGLANVQETQYF	TGTGCCATCAGTGGCGGACTAGCAAACGTCCAAGAGACCCAGTACTTC
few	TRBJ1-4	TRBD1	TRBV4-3	CASSDRVPGDLEKLFF	TGCGCCAGCAGCGACAGGGTTCCGGGGGATCTTGAAAAACTGTTTTTT
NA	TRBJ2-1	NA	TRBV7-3	CASSPSAGLHNEQFF	TGTGCCAGCAGTCCCTCGGCCGGGTTGCACAATGAGCAGTTCTTC
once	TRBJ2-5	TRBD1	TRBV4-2	CASSPGDRGTQETQYF	TGTGCCAGCAGCCCGGGGGACAGGGGGACCCAAGAGACCCAGTACTTC
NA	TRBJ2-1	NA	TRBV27	CASSFGDEQFF	TGTGCCAGCAGTTTCGGGGATGAGCAGTTCTTC
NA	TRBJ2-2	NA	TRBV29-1	CSVAGSGNTGELFF	TGCAGCGTTGCGGGTAGCGGGAACACCGGGGAGCTGTTTTTT
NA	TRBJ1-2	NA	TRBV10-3	CAITADSRNYGYTF	TGTGCCATCACTGCGGACAGTCGAAACTATGGCTACACCTTC
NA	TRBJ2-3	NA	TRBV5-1	CASSPSRGTDTQYF	TGCGCCAGCAGCCCCTCCCGGGGCACAGATACGCAGTATTTT
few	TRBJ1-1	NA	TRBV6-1	CASSEEIGRGDTEAFF	TGTGCCAGCAGTGAAGAGATCGGGAGAGGAGACACTGAAGCTTTCTTT
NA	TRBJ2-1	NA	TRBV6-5	CASSYSGTLYNEQFF	TGTGCCAGCAGTTACTCTGGGACACTATACAATGAGCAGTTCTTC
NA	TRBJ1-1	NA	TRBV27	CASSWGGGGNTEAFF	TGTGCCAGCAGCTGGGGAGGGGGGGGGAACACTGAAGCTTTCTTT
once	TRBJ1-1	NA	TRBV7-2	CASSLYGRGEAFF	TGTGCCAGCAGCTTATACGGGAGGGGTGAAGCTTTCTTT
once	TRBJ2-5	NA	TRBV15	CATSRLRTVETQYF	TGTGCCACCAGCAGACTCAGGACAGTCGAGACCCAGTACTTC
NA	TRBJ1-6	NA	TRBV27	CASSPYSPDSFHSPLHF	TGTGCCAGCAGTCCCTACTCGCCTGACAGTTTCCATTCACCCCTCCACTTT
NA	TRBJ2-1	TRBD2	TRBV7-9	CASSPSLRLAGDSYNEQFF	TGTGCCAGCAGCCCCTCCCTTAGACTAGCGGGAGACTCCTACAATGAGCAGTTCTTC
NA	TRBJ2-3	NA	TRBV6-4	CASSDMSGPTDTQYF	TGTGCCAGCAGTGACATGAGCGGGCCCACAGATACGCAGTATTTT
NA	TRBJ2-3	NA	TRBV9	CASSVGLGTDTQYF	TGTGCCAGCAGCGTAGGTCTCGGCACAGATACGCAGTATTTT
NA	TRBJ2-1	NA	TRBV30	CAWSVGTGRTKGEQFF	TGTGCCTGGAGTGTCGGCACAGGCCGTACGAAAGGTGAGCAGTTCTTC
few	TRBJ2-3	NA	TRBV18	CASSLVTRTDTQYF	TGTGCCAGCTCACTAGTGACTAGAACAGATACGCAGTATTTT
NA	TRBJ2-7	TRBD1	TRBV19	CASSTGGTVYEQYF	TGTGCCAGTAGTACAGGGGGTACGGTGTACGAGCAGTACTTC
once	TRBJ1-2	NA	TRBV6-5	CASSYQGNGYTF	TGTGCCAGCAGTTACCAGGGGAATGGCTACACCTTC